The 20 T cell receptor beta chains listed next were all sequenced from one sample in a study of CD8+ T cells in alopecia areata. Sequencing used cDNA as its template, made by extracting RNA and reverse transcribing it. Only in-frame clones appear in the TCRdb table, and some are missing; sequencing was by immunoSEQ multiplex PCR. The table lists over 85,000 clones, around 60% of them singletons. The treatment here: oral pan-JAK inhibitor, 5-10 mg twice daily. This specimen consisted of CD8+ T cells sorted from blood, obtained at week 4, from a patient treated with tofacitinib. These receptors were obtained from a human donor with alopecia areata.

The table lists this clone with many counts. The chain has TRBV9 and TRBJ2-1; 9 bases match TRBD1. Losses at the gene ends were 3 bases for V and 5 bases for J; bases not matched to a gene: 12. The CDR3 is made up of 17 amino acids. CDR1 and CDR2 from the germline V gene are SGDLS and YYNGEE. The CDR3 here is CASSAWGQGVGNNEQFF. CDR3 bases: TGTGCCAGCAGCGCTTGGGGACAGGGCGTCGGAAACAATGAGCAGTTCTTC.

This clone has a handful of counts. V is TRBV5-1 and J is TRBJ2-7; no definite D call. Per germline, CDR1 SGHRS and CDR2 YFSETQ. Trimming left V 5 bases short and J 0 bases short, with 21 bases between. CDR3 size: 17 residues. The chain's CDR3 is CASRPQIETRNSYEQYF. The DNA for the CDR3 is TGCGCCAGCAGACCACAAATCGAGACCCGCAACTCCTACGAGCAGTACTTC.

This clone was recorded a few times. This sequence joins TRBV9 and TRBJ1-1, with D maybe TRBD1 (6 bases). With 4 bases removed from V and 1 base from J, the gap between germline ends came to 11 bases. CDR3 length: 14 amino acids. In germline, CDR1 is SGDLS, CDR2 YYNGEE. CDR3 bases: TGTGCCAGCAGCACGGGGGGCGGGAACACTGAAGCTTTCTTT. It yields the protein CASSTGGGNTEAFF.

The chain recombines TRBV5-1 with TRBJ2-7; D may be TRBD1 or TRBD2 (5 bases each). Per germline, CDR1 SGHRS and CDR2 YFSETQ. V gave up 4 bases and J gave up 0 bases, with 14 bases separating them. The CDR3 contains 15 residues. In DNA form, the CDR3 reads TGCGCCAGCAGCCCATGGACGGGGCCCTCCTACGAGCAGTACTTC. This gives the protein CASSPWTGPSYEQYF.

The chain links TRBV28 to TRBJ2-2; TRBD1 matches 11 bases. The germline CDR1 and CDR2 sequences are MDHEN and SYDVKM. The V segment lost 2 bases and the J segment 5 bases; nucleotides outside the gene matches: 10. This CDR3 is 18 amino acids long. This CDR3 is CASSLIVLGTGGTGELFF. CDR3 coding DNA: TGTGCCAGCAGTTTAATAGTGCTCGGGACAGGGGGGACCGGGGAGCTGTTTTTT.

The chain uses TRBV13 and TRBJ2-1, with unresolved D. The CDR3 consists of 12 residues. V lost 2 bases and J lost 9, with 8 bases in between. Germline CDR1 PRHDT, CDR2 FYEKMQ (reference sequence). CDR3 DNA sequence: TGTGCCAGCAGCTTAAGCGTGGGTGAGCAGTTCTTC. Its protein product is CASSLSVGEQFF.

This chain joins TRBV7-9 and TRBJ1-1; 8 bases match TRBD1. This CDR3 is built from 15 residues. Germline-derived CDR1 and CDR2 are SEHNR and FQNEAQ (reference sequence). The trim removed 1 base at V and 2 bases at J, leaving 3 bases unmatched. The CDR3 sequence: CASSLEQGGNTEAFF. CDR3 sequence (DNA): TGTGCCAGCAGCTTAGAACAGGGGGGAAACACTGAAGCTTTCTTT.

The V gene is TRBV7-9, the J gene TRBJ2-7; 8 positions match TRBD1. Germline loops: CDR1 SEHNR, CDR2 FQNEAQ (reference sequence). This CDR3 is 15 amino acids long. Trimming removed 4 bases from V and 3 bases from J; junction bases left unmatched: 8. CDR3 protein: CASSSRQGRDYEQYF. Written as DNA, the CDR3 is TGTGCCAGCAGCTCCAGACAGGGGCGCGACTACGAGCAGTACTTC.

The J gene is TRBJ2-5, the V gene TRBV25-1; D is possibly TRBD1 or TRBD2 (5 bases each). V lost 1 base, J lost 4 bases, and 10 bases lay in between. Germline CDR1 reads MGHDK; CDR2 reads SYGVNS. The CDR3 has 14 amino acids. The CDR3 DNA sequence: TGTGCCAGCAGTGAATTTGGGGACGGAGAGACCCAGTACTTC. Translation: CASSEFGDGETQYF. Full variable domain (remainder filled in from reference TRBV25-1 and TRBJ2-5): EADIYQTPRYLVIGTGKKITLECSQTMGHDKMYWYQQDPGMELHLIHYSYGVNSTEKGDLSSESTVSRIRTEHFPLTLESARPSHTSQYLCASSEFGDGETQYFGPGTRLLVL.

The CDR3 coding sequence is TGTGCCAGCAGTGAATCGCTAGCCAGCGAGCAGTACTTC. This encodes CASSESLASEQYF. J is TRBJ2-7 and V is TRBV25-1, with D possibly matching TRBD2 (5 bases). With 1 base removed from V and 6 bases from J, the gap between germline ends came to 10 bases. The CDR3 spans 13 residues. Germline V gene data show CDR1 as MGHDK and CDR2 as SYGVNS.

The J gene is TRBJ2-4, the V gene TRBV28; D gene ambiguous. Trimming took off 6 bases at V and 4 bases at J, with 10 bases between the two ends. Germline loops: CDR1 MDHEN, CDR2 SYDVKM. CDR3 length equals 13 residues. The CDR3 is CASSHSVKNIQYF. CDR3 in DNA: TGTGCCAGCAGCCACAGTGTGAAAAACATTCAGTACTTC.

The chain has TRBV4-1 and TRBJ2-3; D tentatively fits TRBD1 or TRBD2 (6 bases each). In germline, CDR1 is MGHRA, CDR2 YSYEKL. The CDR3 consists of 16 residues. V was pared by 4 bases and J by 2 bases, with 16 bases between. CDR3 DNA sequence: TGCGCCAGCAGCCCCGCTGGGGGGCTTGACACAGATACGCAGTATTTT. As protein: CASSPAGGLDTDTQYF.

The chain combines TRBV7-3 with TRBJ2-2; D gene ambiguous. Trimming shortened V by 3 bases and J by 6 bases, and 8 bases separated the two germline ends. The CDR3 has 13 residues. CDR1 and CDR2 from the germline V gene are SGHTA and FQGTGA. For the CDR3, the DNA is TGTGCCAGCAGCTTGGATAAGGCCGGGGAGCTGTTTTTT. Its protein is CASSLDKAGELFF.

The CDR3 DNA sequence: TGTGCCAGCAGTGGATACCCGACAGGGGACTATGGCTACACCTTC. This codes for CASSGYPTGDYGYTF. The chain links TRBV6-1 to TRBJ1-2; 8 bases align to TRBD1. J gave up 3 bases and V 4 bases, and 7 bases lay outside the gene matches. Germline V gives CDR1 MNHNS, CDR2 SASEGT. The CDR3 has 15 amino acids.

V is TRBV4-1 and J is TRBJ2-1; the D call may be TRBD1 or TRBD2 (7 bases each). The CDR3 covers 17 residues. V lost 5 bases to trimming and J lost 2 bases, with 19 bases between them. Per the germline V gene, CDR1 is MGHRA and CDR2 is YSYEKL. The CDR3 spells CASSSPRGRETYNEQFF. Here the CDR3 DNA reads TGCGCCAGCAGCTCTCCGAGGGGGCGGGAGACCTACAATGAGCAGTTCTTC.

This clone was detected a few times. This rearrangement joins TRBV5-6 to TRBJ2-7, with TRBD2 identical over 13 bases. Germline V CDR1 and CDR2: SGHDT, YYEEEE. V gave up 7 bases and J gave up 5 bases; unmatched junction bases: 0. The CDR3 length is 12 residues. The CDR3 sequence: CASGLAGDEQYF. CDR3 coding DNA: TGTGCCAGCGGACTAGCGGGAGACGAGCAGTACTTC.

This chain links TRBV6-6 with TRBJ2-3; perhaps D is TRBD1 or TRBD2 (5 bases each). The germline V gene has CDR1 MNHNY and CDR2 SVGAGI (reference sequence). The CDR3 has 13 residues. V was pared by 9 bases and J by 1 base, with 11 bases between. CDR3 coding DNA: TGTGCCAGTTCCGGGACGGGCACAGATACGCAGTATTTT. Translated, it gives CASSGTGTDTQYF.

Only a few counts were recorded for this clone. The chain joins TRBV29-1 to TRBJ2-1, with D maybe TRBD2 (5 bases). Trimming left V 0 bases short and J 0 bases short, with 12 bases between. Germline V gene sequence: CDR1 SQVTM, CDR2 ANQGSEA. The CDR3 covers 16 residues. CDR3 sequence: CSVEDPPGNSYNEQFF. The CDR3 coding sequence is TGCAGCGTTGAAGATCCCCCCGGGAACTCCTACAATGAGCAGTTCTTC.

The chain uses TRBV5-6 and TRBJ2-3; the D gene is possibly TRBD2 (5 bases). With 1 base removed from V and 4 bases from J, the gap between germline ends came to 13 bases. Germline-derived CDR1 and CDR2 are SGHDT and YYEEEE. The CDR3 totals 15 residues. CDR3 region: CASSLTGSPPDTQYF. CDR3 nucleotide sequence: TGTGCCAGCAGCTTGACGGGGAGTCCCCCAGATACGCAGTATTTT.

The chain couples TRBV27 to TRBJ2-7; the D is unclear. CDR1 is MNHEY and CDR2 is SMNVEV in the germline V gene (reference sequence). V gave up 5 bases and J gave up 3 bases, with 14 bases separating them. CDR3 length: 14 residues. This CDR3 is CASSPTPSLYEQYF. The CDR3, as DNA: TGTGCCAGCAGTCCCACCCCGAGTCTCTACGAGCAGTACTTC.